The 32 T cell receptor beta chains presented below share a single source sample, sequenced in a study of beta chain features in type 1 diabetes. Reverse transcribing all isolated RNA meant expressed TCRB transcripts were sequenced. TCRdb's table, derived via immunoSEQ multiplex PCR, lists solely in-frame clones and lacks some. The sample records roughly 300,000 clones, 7% to 9% being singletons. Sequencing used central memory CD4+ T cells from blood. The receptors come from a young woman in good health.

The chain recombines TRBV7-2 with TRBJ1-3, with D uncertain. V was cut by 1 base and J by 5 bases, with 9 bases left in between. The CDR3 has 14 residues. Germline V gene sequence: CDR1 SGHTA, CDR2 FQGNSA. CDR3 sequence: CASSLDSLRNTIYF. CDR3 sequence (DNA): TGTGCCAGCAGCTTAGACAGCCTGCGAAACACCATATATTTT.

This clone turned up a few times. The sample carries other DNA sequences with the same CDR3. The chain is built from TRBV7-2 and TRBJ1-5; D unresolved. V gave up 1 base and J gave up 6 bases, with 4 bases separating them. This CDR3 comprises 12 residues. Germline assignment: CDR1 SGHTA and CDR2 FQGNSA. The CDR3 bases are TGTGCCAGCAGCTTAGACGGTCAGCCCCAGCATTTT. Translated: CASSLDGQPQHF.

This chain connects TRBV5-1 to TRBJ1-2; D not resolved. The V and J ends lost 0 bases and 3 bases respectively, with 12 bases between them. Germline V gene data show CDR1 as SGHRS and CDR2 as YFSETQ. The CDR3 is 15 residues long. CDR3 bases: TGCGCCAGCAGCTTGGGGCAGGTTGGAGACTATGGCTACACCTTC. Protein: CASSLGQVGDYGYTF.

The chain uses TRBV6-5 and TRBJ2-2; TRBD2 might be the D (6 bases). The CDR3 extends over 15 amino acids. CDR1 and CDR2 (germline): MNHEY, SVGAGI. Trimming took off 6 bases at V and 5 bases at J, with 16 bases between the two ends. CDR3 residues: CASSRDRRGTGELFF. CDR3 coding DNA: TGTGCCAGCAGCCGGGACCGCCGGGGGACCGGGGAGCTGTTTTTT.

The sample holds a few counts of this clone. The chain recombines TRBV7-2 with TRBJ2-1, with TRBD2 as a possible D gene (5 bases). CDR1 SGHTA and CDR2 FQGNSA come from the germline V gene. CDR3 length equals 13 residues. V was cut by 5 bases and J by 9 bases, with 14 bases left in between. The CDR3 coding sequence is TGTGCCAGCAGCCGCCAGGAGGTGGGTGAGCAGTTCTTC. It encodes CASSRQEVGEQFF.

About this clone itself: Since a much larger clone is just one base distant, this may be a read error. The gene calls are TRBV5-4 and TRBJ1-1; D not certain. The length of the CDR3 is 12 residues. The germline CDR1 and CDR2 sequences are SGHNT and YYREEE (reference sequence). V was clipped by 5 bases and J by 1 base, with 6 bases between them. The CDR3 region is CASSDQNTEAFF. The CDR3 coding sequence is TGTGCCAGCAGTGACCAGAACACTGAAGCTTTCTTT.

The chain combines TRBV7-2 with TRBJ2-5, with 9 positions matching TRBD1. This CDR3 is built from 15 residues. Germline-derived CDR1 and CDR2 are SGHTA and FQGNSA. V lost 2 bases, J lost 2 bases, and 3 bases stayed unmatched. CDR3 sequence (DNA): TGTGCCAGCAGCTTACGGGGACAGGGACAAGAGACCCAGTACTTC. Amino acid sequence: CASSLRGQGQETQYF. Together with reference TRBV7-2 and TRBJ2-5, the CDR3 gives the full variable domain: GAGVSQSPSNKVTEKGKDVELRCDPISGHTALYWYRQSLGQGLEFLIYFQGNSAPDKSGLPSDRFSAERTGGSVSTLTIQRTQQEDSAVYLCASSLRGQGQETQYFGPGTRLLVL.

This clone came up a few times. The rearrangement uses TRBV5-5 and TRBJ2-3; D is uncertain. The V end was cut by 2 bases, the J end by 2 bases, with 12 bases between. CDR1 is SGHKS, CDR2 YYEKEE, per germline (reference sequence). The CDR3 loop spans 15 amino acids. CDR3 residues: CASSLRATNTDTQYF. For the CDR3, the DNA is TGTGCCAGCAGCTTAAGGGCGACCAACACAGATACGCAGTATTTT. Based on the CDR3 plus reference TRBV5-5 and TRBJ2-3, the full variable domain is DAGVTQSPTHLIKTRGQQVTLRCSPISGHKSVSWYQQVLGQGPQFIFQYYEKEERGRGNFPDRFSARQFPNYSSELNVNALLLGDSALYLCASSLRATNTDTQYFGPGTRLTVL.

The chain uses TRBV5-4 and TRBJ2-3; 7 nucleotides line up with TRBD2. CDR1 is SGHNT and CDR2 is YYREEE in the germline V gene (reference sequence). CDR3 length: 14 residues. V trimming: 3 bases; J trimming: 3 bases; junction bases outside the gene matches: 4. The CDR3 loop reads CASSWDYGTDTQYF. DNA of the CDR3: TGTGCCAGCAGCTGGGACTACGGGACAGATACGCAGTATTTT. The whole variable domain, remainder taken from reference TRBV5-4 and TRBJ2-3, is ETGVTQSPTHLIKTRGQQVTLRCSSQSGHNTVSWYQQALGQGPQFIFQYYREEENGRGNFPPRFSGLQFPNYSSELNVNALELDDSALYLCASSWDYGTDTQYFGPGTRLTVL.

This clone was detected a few times. The chain links TRBV5-5 to TRBJ1-1; D gene uncertain. The CDR3 sequence is 15 residues long. The germline CDR1 and CDR2 sequences are SGHKS and YYEKEE (reference sequence). Trimming took 2 bases from V and 5 from J, leaving 16 bases between them. CDR3 sequence (DNA): TGTGCCAGCAGCTTAACGCCCAGCTCGGGAACTGAAGCTTTCTTT. This gives the protein CASSLTPSSGTEAFF.

This sequence joins TRBV15 and TRBJ2-7; possibly TRBD1 for D (5 bases). Trimming cost V 5 bases and J 2 bases, with 13 bases left between them. The V gene's germline CDR1 is LNHNV and CDR2 YYDKDF (reference sequence). This CDR3 spans 14 amino acids. CDR3 in DNA: TGTGCCACCAGCTTACACAGGAAAACCTACGAGCAGTACTTC. It is translated as CATSLHRKTYEQYF.

This chain links TRBV7-3 with TRBJ2-2; 14 nucleotides match TRBD2. CDR1 is SGHTA, CDR2 FQGTGA, per germline. Trimming took 8 bases from V and 6 from J; bases not matched to a gene: 2. This CDR3 has 14 residues. The CDR3 nucleotides read TGTGCCAGCTCGGGACTAGCGGGAGCCGGGGAGCTGTTTTTT. This sequence encodes CASSGLAGAGELFF.

The sample holds a few counts of this clone. This sequence joins TRBV27 and TRBJ2-1, with 10 positions matching TRBD2. This CDR3 is 14 amino acids long. J lost 12 bases, V lost 6 bases, and 11 bases had no gene match. Germline V gene sequence: CDR1 MNHEY, CDR2 SMNVEV (reference sequence). The CDR3 DNA sequence: TGTGCCAGCAGAAAAAGCGCCCTAGCGGGGGCGCAGTTCTTC. This translates into CASRKSALAGAQFF.

This sequence joins TRBV5-1 and TRBJ1-2; the D is unclear. This CDR3 is 13 amino acids long. Trimming took off 0 bases at V and 6 bases at J, with 9 bases between the two ends. Germline loops: CDR1 SGHRS, CDR2 YFSETQ. CDR3 coding DNA: TGCGCCAGCAGCTTGGTACTAATGGATGGCTACACCTTC. It translates to CASSLVLMDGYTF.

The genes are TRBV7-8 and TRBJ2-1, with D hard to call. This CDR3 is 15 amino acids long. The V gene's germline CDR1 is SGHVS and CDR2 FQNEAQ. Trimming cost V 2 bases and J 3 bases, with 11 bases left between them. CDR3 protein: CASSLSSTIYNEQFF. The CDR3 DNA follows: TGTGCCAGCAGCTTATCATCCACTATCTACAATGAGCAGTTCTTC.

On this clone: The sample carries other DNA sequences with the same CDR3. This chain links TRBV20-1 with TRBJ2-7; a weak D match, TRBD2 (6 bases). The CDR3 sequence is 11 residues long. V lost 7 bases, J lost 2 bases, and 9 bases lay in between. In germline, CDR1 is DFQATT, CDR2 SNEGSKA (reference sequence). The CDR3 coding sequence is TGCAGTGGACTAGTTGCCTACGAGCAGTACTTC. Amino acids: CSGLVAYEQYF.

V and J are TRBV28 and TRBJ2-7; 10 bases are shared with TRBD2. CDR1 MDHEN and CDR2 SYDVKM come from the germline V gene. The CDR3 is 18 residues long. V gave up 5 bases and J gave up 0 bases; unmatched junction bases: 13. The DNA of the CDR3 is TGTGCCAGCAGTCCCCTCGAAGGACTAGCGGCCAGCTCCTACGAGCAGTACTTC. This encodes CASSPLEGLAASSYEQYF.

The V and J genes are TRBV7-8 and TRBJ2-7, with TRBD2 identical over 8 bases. V gave up 5 bases and J gave up 6 bases; unmatched junction bases: 12. Germline-derived CDR1 and CDR2 are SGHVS and FQNEAQ. The CDR3 extends over 15 amino acids. Here the CDR3 DNA reads TGTGCCAGCAGCCGAGCGGGGGACGCCTCACGCGAGCAGTACTTC. Encoded protein: CASSRAGDASREQYF.

V and J are TRBV5-4 and TRBJ2-3; TRBD2 matches at 12 bases. The CDR3 is 16 amino acids. Trimming at V came to 4 bases and at J to 0 bases, leaving 3 bases not matched to a gene. Germline V gene data show CDR1 as SGHNT and CDR2 as YYREEE (reference sequence). CDR3 nucleotides: TGTGCCAGCAGCACCGGGACTAGCGGGAGCACAGATACGCAGTATTTT. It encodes CASSTGTSGSTDTQYF.

This clone was found a few times. One end of the junction varies from germline; a read error may be responsible. V usage is TRBV5-1 and J usage is TRBJ1-4, with 9 bases fitting TRBD1. From germline, CDR1 is SGHRS and CDR2 YFSETQ. The CDR3 is 14 residues long. In DNA form, the CDR3 reads TGCGCCAGCAGCCCCGGGACAGGGCCCCCTGGGCGCTTTTTC. Translation: CASSPGTGPPGRFF.

V and J are TRBV19 and TRBJ2-6, with TRBD2 matching 7 bases. The junction had 4 bases not matched to a gene; V was cut back by 3 bases and J by 5 bases. The CDR3 runs to 15 residues. The V gene's germline CDR1 is LNHDA and CDR2 SQIVND (reference sequence). The CDR3 sequence is CASSMGGLRANVLTF. As DNA, the CDR3 is TGTGCCAGTAGTATGGGAGGGCTAAGGGCCAACGTCCTGACTTTC. The full variable domain, in which reference TRBV19 and TRBJ2-6 provide the parts outside the CDR3, is DGGITQSPKYLFRKEGQNVTLSCEQNLNHDAMYWYRQDPGQGLRLIYYSQIVNDFQKGDIAEGYSVSREKKESFPLTVTSAQKNPTAFYLCASSMGGLRANVLTFGAGSRLTVL.

This clone was seen a few times. An end of the junction differs from the germline gene, which may be a read error. The J gene is TRBJ2-2, the V gene TRBV7-7, with D maybe TRBD1 (6 bases). In germline, CDR1 is SSHAT, CDR2 FNYEAQ (reference sequence). CDR3 length: 15 amino acids. CDR3 sequence reads: CASSTGTHYTGELFF. The CDR3 bases are TGTGCTAGCAGCACCGGGACACATTACACCGGGGAGCTGTTTTTT. The complete variable domain, with remaining parts taken from reference TRBV7-7 and TRBJ2-2, reads GAGVSQSPRYKVTKRGQDVTLRCDPISSHATLYWYQQALGQGPEFLTYFNYEAQPDKSGLPSDRFSAERPEGSISTLTIQRTEQRDSAMYRCASSTGTHYTGELFFGEGSRLTVL.

This clone was seen a handful of times. The chain combines TRBV11-2 with TRBJ1-1; TRBD1 is a possible D gene (6 bases). The CDR3 runs to 13 residues. The germline V gene has CDR1 SGHAT and CDR2 FQNNGV. Trimming removed 5 bases from V and 1 base from J, with 8 bases in between. CDR3 residues: CASSLGQNTEAFF. CDR3 coding DNA: TGTGCCAGCAGCCTGGGACAGAACACTGAAGCTTTCTTT.

This clone has only a few counts. The chain uses TRBV28 and TRBJ2-4, with TRBD1 matching over 9 bases. CDR1 is MDHEN and CDR2 is SYDVKM in the germline V gene. This CDR3 contains 14 residues. The V gene end was trimmed by 2 bases and the J gene end by 15 bases; junction bases not matched to a gene: 11. The CDR3 bases are TGTGCCAGCAGTTTAGGGGCACCGGGACAGGGAGGGTACTTC. Translating it yields CASSLGAPGQGGYF.

This clone has just a few counts. This rearrangement joins TRBV27 to TRBJ2-1; 8 bases agree with TRBD2. Germline V gene data show CDR1 as MNHEY and CDR2 as SMNVEV (reference sequence). With V trimmed by 3 bases and J by 7 bases, 11 bases remained unmatched. The CDR3 is 16 residues long. The CDR3 sequence is CASSFGLLADQNEQFF. The CDR3 DNA reads TGTGCCAGCAGTTTCGGGCTACTAGCGGATCAGAATGAGCAGTTCTTC.

A remark on this clone: This may be a read error: a much more frequent sequence differs by one nucleotide. This chain links TRBV27 with TRBJ2-3, with 8 bases identical to TRBD2. Looked up from germline, CDR1 is MNHEY and CDR2 is SMNVEV (reference sequence). J was trimmed by 0 bases and V by 5 bases; bases with no gene match: 7. The CDR3 sequence is 16 residues long. CDR3 in amino acids: CASSGGASGSTDTQYF. CDR3 nucleotide sequence: TGTGCCAGCAGTGGGGGAGCTAGCGGGAGCACAGATACGCAGTATTTT.

This clone was observed a few times. The chain uses TRBV2 and TRBJ1-2; D is perhaps TRBD1 (5 bases). Trimming removed 0 bases from V and 4 bases from J, with 18 bases in between. This CDR3 comprises 17 residues. CDR1 and CDR2 from the germline V gene are SNHLY and FYNNEI. The CDR3 reads CASSEALGRAESYGYTF. DNA for the CDR3: TGTGCCAGCAGTGAAGCGCTTGGCAGGGCAGAGTCCTATGGCTACACCTTC.

The V call is TRBV5-1, the J call TRBJ2-1; 7 positions agree with TRBD1. V shed 1 base and J 9 bases; nucleotides not matched to a gene: 7. The CDR3 loop spans 14 amino acids. CDR1 is SGHRS, CDR2 YFSETQ, per germline. For the CDR3, the DNA is TGCGCCAGCAGCTTGTCAGTGGACAGGATTGAGCAGTTCTTC. Its protein is CASSLSVDRIEQFF.

This chain links TRBV6-1 with TRBJ2-3; the D gene is possibly TRBD2 (5 bases). Trimming left V 3 bases short and J 1 base short, with 20 bases between. Per germline, CDR1 MNHNS and CDR2 SASEGT. This CDR3 spans 18 amino acids. This chain's CDR3 is CASSDFGKVRTRTDTQYF. For the CDR3, the DNA is TGTGCCAGCAGTGATTTCGGGAAGGTTCGAACACGCACAGATACGCAGTATTTT.

This clone was seen a handful of times. The V gene is TRBV11-1, the J gene TRBJ2-1, with 8 bases fitting TRBD1. V shed 4 bases and J 4 bases; nucleotides not matched to a gene: 6. The CDR3 loop spans 15 amino acids. From germline, CDR1 is SGHAT and CDR2 FQDESV (reference sequence). CDR3 DNA sequence: TGTGCCAGCAGCTCCCGGACAGGGAATTACAATGAGCAGTTCTTC. This sequence encodes CASSSRTGNYNEQFF.

DNA of the CDR3: TGTGCCAGCAGTCGGAGGACAGGCTCCTACGAGCAGTACTTC. This gives the protein CASSRRTGSYEQYF. J is TRBJ2-7 and V is TRBV7-9; 7 bases map to TRBD1. CDR3 length: 14 amino acids. The trim removed 6 bases at V and 0 bases at J, leaving 5 bases unmatched. The germline gives CDR1 SEHNR, CDR2 FQNEAQ (reference sequence).

V is TRBV7-9 and J is TRBJ2-1; D may be TRBD1 (6 bases). Deletions cut 5 bases from V and 9 bases from J, with 14 bases between. Per the germline V gene, CDR1 is SEHNR and CDR2 is FQNEAQ (reference sequence). The CDR3 loop spans 13 amino acids. CDR3 sequence: CASSPHRETEQFF. The CDR3 DNA sequence: TGTGCCAGCAGCCCCCACAGGGAAACTGAGCAGTTCTTC.